This T cell receptor (beta chain) was sequenced during a study of T cells in Graves' hyperthyroidism and ophthalmopathy. Regarding the study as a whole: Appearing also in blood were most of the thyroid clonotypes expanded above 0.001. Ophthalmopathy could be told apart from stable hyperthyroidism with a 13 V-J model.

Ophthalmopathy patients had Clinical Activity Score at least 3, NOSPECS grade at least 4, duration under 3 months. Fresh peripheral blood, approximately 10 ml, yielded the PBMCs. Amplified TCR beta CDR3 regions came from RNA transcripts. The HTBI primer set drove a first-round RT-PCR of the TCR CDR3. MiXCR, run by TCRdb on the multiplex PCR reads, gives a single entry per CDR3 protein. The table lists hundreds of thousands of distinct CDR3 sequences, under 15% of them singletons. This clonotype occurred a few times. Its target is unknown. Trimming cost V 5 bases and J 4 bases, with 15 bases left between them. From germline, CDR1 is LGHDT and CDR2 YNNKEL (reference sequence). The CDR3 length is 14 residues.

The sequence was collected from a man aged 18 to 30 with Graves' ophthalmopathy. Material: blood. The V call is TRBV3-1, the J call TRBJ2-7; D might be TRBD1 (8 bases). The DNA of the CDR3 is TGTGCCAGCAGCATAACAGGGGGGGGATACGAGCAGTACTTC. Protein product: CASSITGGGYEQYF.